The T cell receptor beta chain described here comes from a study of cytomegalovirus exposure and HLA in healthy donors. Among the 120 subjects of the validation cohort, separate from the 666-subject first cohort, were the donors. Method: immunoSEQ multiplex PCR; TCRdb's copy keeps in-frame clones and lacks some. The repertoire holds roughly 220,000 clones, with about 93% as singletons. Study conclusions and caveats: As confirmed in vitro, a few CMV-associated chains were specific for CMV antigens.

In regard to this clone: The antigen is undetermined.

Germline V lookup: CDR1 SEHNR, CDR2 FQNEAQ (reference sequence). Trimming removed 3 bases from V and 4 bases from J; junction bases left unmatched: 5. The CDR3 has 14 residues. This clonotype originated in a woman aged 18-29 years in good health and CMV-seronegative. The V and J genes are TRBV7-9 and TRBJ1-1; 7 nucleotides line up with TRBD1. What was sequenced was PBMCs. The CDR3 DNA reads TGTGCCAGCAGCTTCCCGACAGGGTTCACTGAAGCTTTCTTT. It yields the protein CASSFPTGFTEAFF.